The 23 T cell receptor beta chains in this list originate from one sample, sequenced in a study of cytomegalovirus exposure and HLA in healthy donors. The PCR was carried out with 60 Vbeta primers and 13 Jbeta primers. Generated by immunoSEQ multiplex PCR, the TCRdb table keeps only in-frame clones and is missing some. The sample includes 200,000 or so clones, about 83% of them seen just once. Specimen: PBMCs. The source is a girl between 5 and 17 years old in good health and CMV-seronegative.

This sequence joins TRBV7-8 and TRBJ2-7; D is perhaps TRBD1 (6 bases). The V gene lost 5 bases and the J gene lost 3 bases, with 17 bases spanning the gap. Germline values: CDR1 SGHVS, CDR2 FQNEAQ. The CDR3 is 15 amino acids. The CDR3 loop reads CASSPTDRRNYEQYF. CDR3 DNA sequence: TGTGCCAGCAGCCCGACCGACAGGAGAAACTACGAGCAGTACTTC.

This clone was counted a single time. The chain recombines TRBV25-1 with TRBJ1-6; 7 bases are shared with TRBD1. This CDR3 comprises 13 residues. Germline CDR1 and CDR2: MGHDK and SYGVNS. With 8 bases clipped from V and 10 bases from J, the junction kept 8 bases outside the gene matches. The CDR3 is CASQGVSQSPLHF. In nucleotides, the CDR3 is TGTGCCAGCCAGGGGGTATCTCAATCACCCCTCCACTTT.

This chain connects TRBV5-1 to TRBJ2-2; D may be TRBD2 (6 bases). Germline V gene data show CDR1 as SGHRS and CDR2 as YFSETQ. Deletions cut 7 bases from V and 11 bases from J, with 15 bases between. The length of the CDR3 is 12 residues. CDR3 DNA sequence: TGCGCCAGCTCCCTCGAGGGACTTGAGCTGTTTTTT. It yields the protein CASSLEGLELFF.

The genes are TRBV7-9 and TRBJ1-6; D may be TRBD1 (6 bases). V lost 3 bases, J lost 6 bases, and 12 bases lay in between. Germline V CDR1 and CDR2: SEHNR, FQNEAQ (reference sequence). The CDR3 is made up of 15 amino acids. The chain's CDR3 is CASSFSGGSNSPLHF. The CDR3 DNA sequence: TGTGCCAGCAGCTTTTCTGGGGGCAGTAATTCACCCCTCCACTTT.

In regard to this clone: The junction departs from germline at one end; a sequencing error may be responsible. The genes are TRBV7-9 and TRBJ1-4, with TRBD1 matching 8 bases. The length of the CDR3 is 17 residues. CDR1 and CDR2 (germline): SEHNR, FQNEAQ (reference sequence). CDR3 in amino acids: CASSSPGQGGVDEKLLF. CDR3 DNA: TGTGCCAGCAGCTCCCCTGGACAGGGCGGCGTCGATGAAAAACTGCTTTTT. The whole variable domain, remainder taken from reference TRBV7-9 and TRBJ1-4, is DTGVSQNPRHKITKRGQNVTFRCDPISEHNRLYWYRQTLGQGPEFLTYFQNEAQLEKSRLLSDRFSAERPKGSFSTLEIQRTEQGDSAMYLCASSSPGQGGVDEKLLFGSGTQLSVL.

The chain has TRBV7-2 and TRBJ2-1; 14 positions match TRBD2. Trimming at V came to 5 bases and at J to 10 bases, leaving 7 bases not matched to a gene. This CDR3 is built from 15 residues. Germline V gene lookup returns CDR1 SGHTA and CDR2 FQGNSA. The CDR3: CASSRGLAGGSEQFF. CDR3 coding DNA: TGTGCCAGCAGCCGTGGACTAGCGGGGGGATCCGAGCAGTTCTTC.

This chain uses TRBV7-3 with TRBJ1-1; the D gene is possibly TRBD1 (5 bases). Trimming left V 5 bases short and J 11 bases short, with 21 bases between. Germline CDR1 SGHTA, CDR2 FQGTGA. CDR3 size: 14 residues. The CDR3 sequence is CASSPGTASSGAFF. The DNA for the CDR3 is TGTGCCAGCAGCCCCGGGACCGCGTCGAGCGGGGCTTTCTTT.

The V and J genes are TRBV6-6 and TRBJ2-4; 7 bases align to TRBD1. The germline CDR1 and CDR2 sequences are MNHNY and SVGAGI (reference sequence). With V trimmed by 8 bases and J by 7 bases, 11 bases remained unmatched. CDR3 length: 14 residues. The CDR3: CASSVVGGLNIQYF. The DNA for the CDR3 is TGTGCCAGCTCGGTGGTAGGGGGCCTGAACATTCAGTACTTC.

CDR3 bases: TGTGCCAGCAGCATAGCGGGGGGGGGCGGTGAGCAGTTCTTC. This translates into CASSIAGGGGEQFF. The rearrangement uses TRBV5-4 and TRBJ2-1; 11 bases align to TRBD2. This CDR3 spans 14 amino acids. Germline CDR1 and CDR2: SGHNT and YYREEE (reference sequence). V dropped 4 bases and J dropped 9; count of bases not matched to a gene: 6.

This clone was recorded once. This chain's CDR3 is CATSWTGPGNTIYF. The CDR3 DNA reads as TGTGCCACCAGCTGGACTGGCCCTGGAAACACCATATATTTT. V gene TRBV15 combines with J gene TRBJ1-3; D uncertain. This CDR3 contains 14 residues. Germline V gives CDR1 LNHNV, CDR2 YYDKDF (reference sequence). Trimming shortened V by 5 bases and J by 2 bases, and 10 bases separated the two germline ends.

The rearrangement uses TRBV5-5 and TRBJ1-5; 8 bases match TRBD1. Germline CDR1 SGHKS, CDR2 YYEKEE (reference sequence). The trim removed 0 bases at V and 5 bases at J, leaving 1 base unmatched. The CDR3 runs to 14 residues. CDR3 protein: CASSLGQGYQPQHF. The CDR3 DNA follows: TGTGCCAGCAGCTTGGGACAGGGGTATCAGCCCCAGCATTTT.

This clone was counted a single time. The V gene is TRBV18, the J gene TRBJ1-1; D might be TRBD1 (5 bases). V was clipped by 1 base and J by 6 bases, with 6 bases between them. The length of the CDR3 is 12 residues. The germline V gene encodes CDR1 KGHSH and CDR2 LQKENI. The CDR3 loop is CASSPRGPEAFF. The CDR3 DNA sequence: TGTGCCAGCTCACCACGGGGCCCTGAAGCTTTCTTT.

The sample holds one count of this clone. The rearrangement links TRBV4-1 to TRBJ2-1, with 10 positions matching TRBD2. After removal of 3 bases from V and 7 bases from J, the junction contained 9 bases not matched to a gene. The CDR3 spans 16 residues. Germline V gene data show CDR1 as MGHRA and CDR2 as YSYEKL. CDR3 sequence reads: CASSHRPSGSRNEQFF. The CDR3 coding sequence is TGCGCCAGCAGCCACAGACCTAGCGGGAGTAGAAATGAGCAGTTCTTC.

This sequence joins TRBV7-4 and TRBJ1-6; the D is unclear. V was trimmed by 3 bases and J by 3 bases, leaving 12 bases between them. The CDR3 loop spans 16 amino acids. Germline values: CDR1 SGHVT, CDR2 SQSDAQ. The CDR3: CASSFEKTDYNSPLHF. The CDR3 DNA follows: TGTGCCAGCAGCTTTGAGAAAACAGACTATAATTCACCCCTCCACTTT.

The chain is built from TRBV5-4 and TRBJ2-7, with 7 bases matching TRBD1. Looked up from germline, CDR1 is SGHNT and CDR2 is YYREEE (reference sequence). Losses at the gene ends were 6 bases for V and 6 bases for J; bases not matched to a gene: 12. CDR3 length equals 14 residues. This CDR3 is CASNPDRASVEQYF. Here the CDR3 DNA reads TGTGCCAGCAACCCCGACAGGGCCAGCGTCGAGCAGTACTTC.

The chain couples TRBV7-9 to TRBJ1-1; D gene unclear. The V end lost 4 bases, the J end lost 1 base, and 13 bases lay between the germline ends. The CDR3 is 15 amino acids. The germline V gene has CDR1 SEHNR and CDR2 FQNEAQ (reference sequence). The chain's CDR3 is CASSYLRTANTEAFF. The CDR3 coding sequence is TGTGCCAGCAGCTACCTTAGAACAGCGAACACTGAAGCTTTCTTT.

CDR3 DNA: TGTGCCACCAGCCCGGGGAATCAGCCCCAGCATTTT. This encodes CATSPGNQPQHF. This chain joins TRBV6-5 and TRBJ1-5; D is unresolved. The CDR3 extends over 12 amino acids. The germline gives CDR1 MNHEY, CDR2 SVGAGI. V was trimmed by 10 bases and J by 4 bases, leaving 11 bases between them.

CDR3 loop: CASSLGTGKYNEQFF. For the CDR3, the DNA is TGTGCCAGCAGCTTAGGGACAGGGAAGTACAATGAGCAGTTCTTC. The chain combines TRBV13 with TRBJ2-1, with 7 bases fitting TRBD1. Germline-derived CDR1 and CDR2 are PRHDT and FYEKMQ (reference sequence). The junction had 3 bases not matched to a gene; V was cut back by 0 bases and J by 4 bases. The CDR3 is 15 residues long.

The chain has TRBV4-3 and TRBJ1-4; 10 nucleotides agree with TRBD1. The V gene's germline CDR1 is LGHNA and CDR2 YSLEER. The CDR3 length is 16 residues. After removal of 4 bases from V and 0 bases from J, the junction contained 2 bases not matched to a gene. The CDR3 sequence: CASSPGQGATNEKLFF. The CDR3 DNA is TGCGCCAGCAGCCCCGGACAGGGGGCAACTAATGAAAAACTGTTTTTT.

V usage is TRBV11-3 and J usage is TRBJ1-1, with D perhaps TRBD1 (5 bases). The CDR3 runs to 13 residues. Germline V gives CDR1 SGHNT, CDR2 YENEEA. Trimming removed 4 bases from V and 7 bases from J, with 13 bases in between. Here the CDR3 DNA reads TGTGCCAGCAGCTCGGGACGGGGGGATGAAGCTTTCTTT. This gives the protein CASSSGRGDEAFF. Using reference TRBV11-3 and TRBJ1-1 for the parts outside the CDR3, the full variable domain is EAGVVQSPRYKIIEKKQPVAFWCNPISGHNTLYWYLQNLGQGPELLIRYENEEAVDDSQLPKDRFSAERLKGVDSTLKIQPAELGDSAVYLCASSSGRGDEAFFGQGTRLTVV.

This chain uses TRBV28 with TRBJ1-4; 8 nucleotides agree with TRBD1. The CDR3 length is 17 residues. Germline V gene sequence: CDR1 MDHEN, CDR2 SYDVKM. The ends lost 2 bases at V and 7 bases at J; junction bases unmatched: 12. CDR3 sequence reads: CASSLGVEADRAEKLFF. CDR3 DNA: TGTGCCAGCAGTTTAGGGGTAGAAGCGGACAGGGCTGAAAAACTGTTTTTT.

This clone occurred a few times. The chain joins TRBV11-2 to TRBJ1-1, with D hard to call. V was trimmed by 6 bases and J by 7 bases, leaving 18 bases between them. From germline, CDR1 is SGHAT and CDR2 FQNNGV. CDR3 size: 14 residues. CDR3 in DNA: TGTGCCAGCAGTCTTTCTTCCTTTTACGGTGAAGCTTTCTTT. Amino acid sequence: CASSLSSFYGEAFF.

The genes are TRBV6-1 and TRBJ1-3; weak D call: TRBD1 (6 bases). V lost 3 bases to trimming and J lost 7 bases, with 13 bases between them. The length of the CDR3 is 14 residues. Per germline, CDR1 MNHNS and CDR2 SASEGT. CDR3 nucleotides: TGTGCCAGCAGTGACAGGGGTTATAGTAACACCATATATTTT. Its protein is CASSDRGYSNTIYF.